Listed here are 15 T cell receptor beta chains from one sample, sequenced in a study of blood T cell repertoires in COVID-19. Measured with immunoSEQ multiplex PCR; TCRdb has only the in-frame clones, and not every one. Among about 280,000 clones listed, roughly 87% were seen once. The sequenced material came from peripheral blood. Source of these receptors: a young man with active or convalescent COVID-19.

The V gene is TRBV5-5, the J gene TRBJ1-1; 8 positions agree with TRBD1. The V gene end was trimmed by 4 bases and the J gene end by 2 bases; junction bases not matched to a gene: 7. The germline V gene encodes CDR1 SGHKS and CDR2 YYEKEE (reference sequence). The CDR3 totals 15 residues. The CDR3 DNA follows: TGTGCCAGCAGCCCGACAGGGGTAGCCAACACTGAAGCTTTCTTT. Translation: CASSPTGVANTEAFF.

This rearrangement joins TRBV6-2 or TRBV6-3 to TRBJ2-3; 7 bases are a match to TRBD2. In germline, CDR1 is MNHEY, CDR2 SVGEGT. CDR3 size: 15 residues. With V trimmed by 0 bases and J by 3 bases, 3 bases remained unmatched. For the CDR3, the DNA is TGTGCCAGCAGTTACTCAAGCGGGATGACAGATACGCAGTATTTT. It specifies CASSYSSGMTDTQYF.

The V call is TRBV11-2, the J call TRBJ2-4; D gene ambiguous. CDR3 length equals 14 residues. Germline assignment: CDR1 SGHAT and CDR2 FQNNGV. V lost 2 bases, J lost 8 bases, and 13 bases lay in between. The CDR3, as DNA: TGTGCCAGCAGCTTAAGCCCCACCCCGGACATTCAGTACTTC. Protein product: CASSLSPTPDIQYF.

This chain uses TRBV7-2 with TRBJ1-5, with D maybe TRBD1 (6 bases). This CDR3 spans 15 amino acids. Trimming removed 5 bases at V and 3 bases at J, with 14 bases between. CDR1 and CDR2 from the germline V gene are SGHTA and FQGNSA. CDR3 sequence reads: CASSVTGEDNQPQHF. CDR3 coding DNA: TGTGCCAGCAGCGTGACAGGAGAGGACAATCAGCCCCAGCATTTT.

The V call is TRBV19, the J call TRBJ2-7; D perhaps matches TRBD1 (6 bases). The V end lost 1 base, the J end lost 2 bases, and 12 bases lay between the germline ends. CDR1 is LNHDA and CDR2 is SQIVND in the germline V gene (reference sequence). The CDR3 extends over 15 amino acids. CDR3 protein: CASSIGRGSTYEQYF. The CDR3 bases are TGTGCCAGTAGTATAGGCAGGGGATCGACCTACGAGCAGTACTTC.

The chain employs TRBV5-5 and TRBJ2-3; 7 nucleotides align to TRBD2. This CDR3 is built from 16 residues. Trimming took 1 base from V and 2 from J; bases not matched to a gene: 7. The germline CDR1 and CDR2 sequences are SGHKS and YYEKEE (reference sequence). CDR3 in amino acids: CASSLFRGGSTDTQYF. For the CDR3, the DNA is TGTGCCAGCAGCTTGTTCCGCGGGGGATCCACAGATACGCAGTATTTT.

The table lists this clone with a count of one. The CDR3 region is CASSLGRGGSTEAFF. The CDR3 bases are TGTGCCAGCAGTCTAGGGAGGGGGGGTAGCACTGAAGCTTTCTTT. The chain uses TRBV27 and TRBJ1-1, with D tentatively TRBD1 (6 bases). The germline CDR1 and CDR2 sequences are MNHEY and SMNVEV (reference sequence). This CDR3 region has 15 residues. V lost 5 bases to trimming and J lost 4 bases, with 17 bases between them.

J is TRBJ2-4 and V is TRBV7-9; 8 bases map to TRBD1. The CDR3 consists of 13 residues. CDR1 is SEHNR, CDR2 FQNEAQ, per germline (reference sequence). V gave up 6 bases and J gave up 8 bases; unmatched junction bases: 6. The DNA of the CDR3 is TGTGCCAGCAGGAGTAACAGGGGGGACATTCAGTACTTC. Its protein is CASRSNRGDIQYF.

The count of this clone is one. The chain has TRBV3-1 (or the pseudogene TRBV3-2) and TRBJ1-1; D is undetermined. The V end was cut by 4 bases, the J end by 3 bases, with 6 bases between. This CDR3 spans 12 amino acids. Germline loops: CDR1 LGHDT, CDR2 YNNKEL (reference sequence). The DNA of the CDR3 is TGTGCCAGCAGCCGGGCCGACACTGAAGCTTTCTTT. It is translated as CASSRADTEAFF.

On this clone: Distinct nucleotide sequences in the sample also encode this CDR3. The gene calls are TRBV7-9 and TRBJ1-4; no clear D. The CDR3 contains 14 residues. Germline V gene data show CDR1 as SEHNR and CDR2 as FQNEAQ (reference sequence). V dropped 4 bases and J dropped 0 bases, with 6 bases sitting between them. CDR3 amino acids: CASSSGATNEKLFF. CDR3 nucleotides: TGTGCCAGCAGCTCTGGAGCAACTAATGAAAAACTGTTTTTT.

The chain employs TRBV27 and TRBJ2-2; a possible D gene is TRBD1 (6 bases). Trimming took off 8 bases at V and 6 bases at J, with 10 bases between the two ends. CDR3 size: 12 residues. Germline V gives CDR1 MNHEY, CDR2 SMNVEV (reference sequence). DNA of the CDR3: TGTGCCAGCCGAGGGGGACCCGGGGAGCTGTTTTTT. It translates to CASRGGPGELFF.

This clone was detected ten times or more. V is TRBV16 and J is TRBJ2-3; D remains ambiguous. CDR1 and CDR2 from the germline V gene are KGHSY and FQNENV. The CDR3 contains 16 residues. V was pared by 1 base and J by 0 bases, with 11 bases between. The CDR3 is CASSQWFSVSTDTQYF. Here the CDR3 DNA reads TGTGCCAGCAGCCAATGGTTCAGCGTAAGCACAGATACGCAGTATTTT.

The chain carries TRBV9 and TRBJ2-2; 9 bases match TRBD1. The germline V gene has CDR1 SGDLS and CDR2 YYNGEE. The CDR3 has 17 amino acids. J lost 4 bases, V lost 3 bases, and 10 bases had no gene match. CDR3: CASSARSRDRVTGELFF. The CDR3 DNA is TGTGCCAGCAGCGCCCGGTCCCGGGACAGGGTCACCGGGGAGCTGTTTTTT.

The CDR3 bases are TGCGCCAGCAGCCAAGTTCTCATAGCGGGGGCCTACCGTCTGACCCAGTACTTC. Amino acid sequence: CASSQVLIAGAYRLTQYF. This sequence joins TRBV4-1 and TRBJ2-5, with 9 positions matching TRBD2. The CDR3 totals 18 residues. Germline assignment: CDR1 MGHRA and CDR2 YSYEKL. V lost 1 base to trimming and J lost 7 bases; unmatched junction nucleotides: 16.

This chain joins TRBV2 and TRBJ2-1; TRBD1 aligns across 8 bases. Germline CDR1 is SNHLY and CDR2 is FYNNEI. Unmatched junction bases numbered 8, after V lost 8 bases and J lost 8 bases. The CDR3 contains 13 residues. This CDR3 is CASGQGAAHEQFF. DNA of the CDR3: TGTGCCAGCGGGCAGGGGGCCGCTCATGAGCAGTTCTTC.